The 15 T cell receptor beta chains in this list originate from one sample, sequenced in a study of CD8+ T cells in alopecia areata (dated by TCRdb to 2016 to 2018). Taken with the paper, the label for time point translates to: 24 weeks on oral tofacitinib. Read against the paper, the sample's treatment or condition label means: oral pan-JAK inhibitor, 5-10 mg twice daily. Receptor amplification or capture employed the immunoSEQ multiplex PCR assay. To provide template for TCR sequencing, every sample had RNA extracted and reverse transcribed into cDNA. TCRdb re-hosts the immuneACCESS table, in-frame sequences only. Its copies lack some clones; in the studies checked, an unresolved V gene accounts for under half of them, and the cause for the rest is not known. This sample is represented by some 180,000 clones; 53% of them were singletons. The biggest ten clones account for 10% to 11% of the sample.

The starting material was CD8+ T cells sorted from blood, obtained at week 24, from a patient treated with tofacitinib. The receptor set was obtained from a human donor with alopecia areata.

Points on this clone: The sample carries other DNA sequences with the same CDR3. V gene TRBV30 combines with J gene TRBJ1-1, with D hard to call. V lost 3 bases and J lost 2, with 7 bases in between. The CDR3 length is 12 residues. The germline gives CDR1 GTSNPN, CDR2 SVGIG (reference sequence). The chain's CDR3 is CAWRRSNTEAFF. Here the CDR3 DNA reads TGTGCCTGGAGGAGGAGTAACACTGAAGCTTTCTTT.

The table lists this clone with a few counts. The J gene is TRBJ2-3, the V gene TRBV29-1; 13 nucleotides agree with TRBD2. The length of the CDR3 is 16 residues. Trimming at V came to 6 bases and at J to 0 bases, leaving 6 bases not matched to a gene. Germline CDR1 reads SQVTM; CDR2 reads ANQGSEA. CDR3 bases: TGCAGCGTCACCGGGACTAGCGGGGCTAGCACAGATACGCAGTATTTT. It encodes CSVTGTSGASTDTQYF.

Comments on this clone: At one of its ends the junction is not consistent with the germline gene, which may arise from a read error. V gene TRBV25-1 combines with J gene TRBJ1-1, with D perhaps matching TRBD1 (5 bases). The CDR3 has 12 amino acids. In germline, CDR1 is MGHDK, CDR2 SYGVNS. The chain's CDR3 is CAGSEDAGVAFF. The CDR3 DNA reads TGTGCCGGCAGTGAAGATGCGGGGGTAGCTTTCTTT.

For this clone: The same CDR3 also results from other DNA sequences found in this sample. The J gene is TRBJ1-5, the V gene TRBV4-1; possible D gene TRBD1, 5 bases. The CDR3 covers 13 residues. V was clipped by 0 bases and J by 6 bases, with 6 bases between them. Germline V gene data show CDR1 as MGHRA and CDR2 as YSYEKL. CDR3 nucleotide sequence: TGCGCCAGCAGCCAAGATAGGGGTCAGCCCCAGCATTTT. The encoded protein is CASSQDRGQPQHF.

The chain combines TRBV7-9 with TRBJ2-7, with unresolved D. Per germline, CDR1 SEHNR and CDR2 FQNEAQ (reference sequence). The CDR3 has 12 residues. The V end lost 5 bases, the J end lost 2 bases, and 7 bases lay between the germline ends. Written as DNA, the CDR3 is TGTGCCAGCAGCCCCTCCCCCTACGAGCAGTACTTC. This translates into CASSPSPYEQYF.

This chain links TRBV7-2 with TRBJ2-1; possibly TRBD2 for D (7 bases). There are 14 residues in the CDR3. Deletions cut 5 bases from V and 4 bases from J, with 12 bases between. Germline CDR1 reads SGHTA; CDR2 reads FQGNSA. The CDR3 DNA reads as TGTGCCAGCAGCGGAGGGGGGGCTTACAATGAGCAGTTCTTC. Translation: CASSGGGAYNEQFF.

This clone was observed a few times. At the DNA level, this CDR3 is encoded by other sequences in the same sample as well. J is TRBJ1-2 and V is TRBV29-1; D not resolved. Germline CDR1 reads SQVTM; CDR2 reads ANQGSEA. This CDR3 region has 16 residues. V was clipped by 3 bases and J by 2 bases, with 19 bases between them. DNA for the CDR3: TGCAGCGTTGATTTTAATGAATGGCCCAACAACTATGGCTACACCTTC. It yields the protein CSVDFNEWPNNYGYTF.

This clone was recorded a few times. V is TRBV29-1 and J is TRBJ1-2; TRBD1 matches 8 bases. V lost 0 bases, J lost 3 bases, and 9 bases stayed unmatched. CDR1 is SQVTM, CDR2 ANQGSEA, per germline. CDR3 size: 16 residues. CDR3 sequence: CSVEDPTGEVYYGYTF. The CDR3 DNA is TGCAGCGTTGAAGATCCGACAGGGGAAGTGTACTATGGCTACACCTTC.

This sequence joins TRBV29-1 and TRBJ2-4, with D unresolved. V was pared by 4 bases and J by 8 bases, with 9 bases between. The CDR3 contains 11 residues. Looked up from germline, CDR1 is SQVTM and CDR2 is ANQGSEA. The CDR3: CSVVVADIQYF. The DNA for the CDR3 is TGCAGCGTTGTGGTGGCGGACATTCAGTACTTC.

The rearrangement links TRBV27 to TRBJ2-3; 7 nucleotides match TRBD1. The CDR3 is made up of 17 amino acids. With V trimmed by 1 base and J by 0 bases, 7 bases remained unmatched. The germline V gene has CDR1 MNHEY and CDR2 SMNVEV (reference sequence). In DNA, the CDR3 is TGTGCCAGCAGTTTATACTGGGACAGCCCTAGCACAGATACGCAGTATTTT. Protein sequence: CASSLYWDSPSTDTQYF.

The genes are TRBV27 and TRBJ1-2; 10 positions match TRBD1. Trimming removed 7 bases from V and 4 bases from J; junction bases left unmatched: 3. Germline-derived CDR1 and CDR2 are MNHEY and SMNVEV (reference sequence). The CDR3 spans 13 residues. The CDR3 here is CASKGDRGYGYTF. The CDR3, as DNA: TGTGCCAGCAAAGGGGACAGGGGCTATGGCTACACCTTC.

The chain joins TRBV9 to TRBJ2-3; TRBD1 or TRBD2 may be the D gene (6 bases each). Germline values: CDR1 SGDLS, CDR2 YYNGEE. The CDR3 is made up of 15 amino acids. V lost 2 bases and J 2 bases, leaving 12 bases between the germline ends. CDR3 DNA sequence: TGTGCCAGCAGCGTTGGGGGGCGTCCCACAGATACGCAGTATTTT. This gives the protein CASSVGGRPTDTQYF.

Points on this clone: An end of the junction differs from the germline gene, which may be a read error. The J gene is TRBJ2-2, the V gene TRBV13, with 8 bases lining up with TRBD1. The CDR3 has 14 residues. Germline CDR1 is PRHDT and CDR2 is FYEKMQ (reference sequence). As DNA, the CDR3 is TGTGCCAGCAGCTTTGGGACAGGAACCGAGGAGCTGTTTTTT. This translates into CASSFGTGTEELFF.

The genes are TRBV13 and TRBJ2-7; 7 bases line up with TRBD1. CDR1 and CDR2 from the germline V gene are PRHDT and FYEKMQ (reference sequence). Unmatched junction bases numbered 13, after V lost 6 bases and J lost 2 bases. CDR3 length equals 16 residues. The CDR3 nucleotides read TGTGCCAGCAGTAACGCCGGGACAGTGGGGCCCTACGAGCAGTACTTC. Translated, it gives CASSNAGTVGPYEQYF.

This clone was detected only a few times. The chain uses TRBV12-5 and TRBJ2-1; 10 bases align to TRBD2. The CDR3 length is 15 residues. Germline V gene lookup returns CDR1 LGHNT and CDR2 FRNRAP. V lost 4 bases and J lost 5; bases outside the gene matches: 5. The CDR3, as DNA: TGTGCTAGTGGTTCAACTAGCGGGGAGGACAATGAGCAGTTCTTC. It specifies CASGSTSGEDNEQFF.